The rows below give T cell receptor beta chains drawn from one sample of a study of human T cells and chemical hapten exposure. TCRdb itself ran the RACE reads through MiXCR, one entry per CDR3 protein. The profile shows 85,000 to 100,000 distinct CDR3 sequences, roughly 10% of them singletons. Sample: whole blood, taken in connection with sensitization to the hapten diphenylcyclopropenone (DPC). The receptors derive from a woman between 55 and 75 years old with alopecia areata. Some clones in this sample may be carry-over from other donors' samples. Each CDR3 is given with its conserved first and last residue. A D gene is named only where the DNA matches it firmly. Only part of the rows carry a size: once, few, many, or a class if the clone is expanded.

d_call clone_size j_call v_call cdr3_nt cdr3_aa
- - TRBJ2-7 TRBV5-6 TGTGCCAGCAGCCCCGATCCAGAGACCTACGAGCAGTACTTC CASSPDPETYEQYF
TRBD1 - TRBJ1-2 TRBV14 TGTGCCAGCAGCCAAACCGGGACAGCGCGCAACTATGGCTACACCTTC CASSQTGTARNYGYTF
- few TRBJ2-2 TRBV29-1 TGCAGCGTTGCCCGCTCGGGACTGCCGAACACCGGGGAGCTGTTTTTT CSVARSGLPNTGELFF
- few TRBJ2-1 TRBV3-1 TGTGCCAGCAGCCAAGGCCCGACTAGTGGCAATGAGCAGTTCTTC CASSQGPTSGNEQFF
- - TRBJ2-5 TRBV2 TGTGCCAGCAGTGAGGAGATACAAGAGACCCAGTACTTC CASSEEIQETQYF
- many TRBJ2-1 TRBV5-4 TGTGCCAGCAGTCCTAAGACTGGAATGGGTTCGGAAGAGCAGTTCTTC CASSPKTGMGSEEQFF
- many TRBJ1-2 TRBV6-6 TGTGCCACCCAATACGCCCACAGGGTTGGAGGCTACACCTTC CATQYAHRVGGYTF
TRBD1 many TRBJ1-6 TRBV20-1 TGCAGTGCACAGAGACAGGGGGCTAATTCACCCCTCCACTTT CSAQRQGANSPLHF
- few TRBJ2-4 TRBV12-3/TRBV12-4 TGTGCCAGCAGTTTAAGGGGGGTTGAGATCATTCAGTACTTC CASSLRGVEIIQYF
TRBD2 many TRBJ2-1 TRBV12-3/TRBV12-4 TGTGCCAGCAGTGCCCTAGCGGGGGGGAGGGCTGAGCAGTTCTTC CASSALAGGRAEQFF
TRBD1 - TRBJ1-1 TRBV10-3 TGTGCCATCAGTCCCCCCGGGGACAGTTCAAAAGCTTTCTTT CAISPPGDSSKAFF
- many TRBJ1-2 TRBV27 TGTGCCAGCAGTTTCTCCAACAGGAACTATGGCTACACCTTC CASSFSNRNYGYTF
TRBD2 many TRBJ2-5 TRBV5-1 TGCGCCAGCAGCCCGGGACTAGCGGGGAACCTAGAGACCCAGTACTTC CASSPGLAGNLETQYF
- - TRBJ2-1 TRBV7-9 TGTGCCAGCAGCTCGAACCTGGGGGGAATTTACTACAATGAGCAGTTCTTC CASSSNLGGIYYNEQFF
TRBD1 many TRBJ1-2 TRBV13 TGTGCCAGCAGCCAAGGAGGGGGCGCCCAGAATAACTATGGCTACACCTTC CASSQGGGAQNNYGYTF
TRBD2 many TRBJ2-1 TRBV10-1 TGCGCCAGCAGTGGGGGACTAGCGGGGCTCAGTGAGCAGTTCTTC CASSGGLAGLSEQFF
- many TRBJ1-1 TRBV29-1 TGCAGCGTTTCCCAGGGACGGACTGAAGCTTTCTTT CSVSQGRTEAFF
- - TRBJ2-1 TRBV29-1 TGCAGCGTTGAAGATCTACTGTCAAGCTCCTACAATGAGCAGTTCTTC CSVEDLLSSSYNEQFF
- many TRBJ1-1 TRBV18 TGTGCCAGCTCACTAAGCAAGGGAGCCACTGAAGCTTTCTTT CASSLSKGATEAFF
- many TRBJ2-4 TRBV3-1 TGTGCCAGCAGCCAGGGGCCCCTTACGATAGCCAAAAACATTCAGTACTTC CASSQGPLTIAKNIQYF
TRBD1 many TRBJ2-1 TRBV10-3 TGTGCCATCAGTGACATAACAGGGGGAGGCTACAATGAGCAGTTCTTC CAISDITGGGYNEQFF
- few TRBJ1-2 TRBV18 TGTGCCAGCTCTCCGCCGGGGGCCCACTACGCCTATGGCTACACCTTC CASSPPGAHYAYGYTF
- many TRBJ1-1 TRBV7-3 TGTGCCAGCAGCTTCGGTGGAAGCACTGAAGCTTTCTTT CASSFGGSTEAFF
- - TRBJ1-2 TRBV7-9 TGTGCCAGCAGCACGGGAGAGACAGCGGGTGGCTACACCTTC CASSTGETAGGYTF
- many TRBJ1-4 TRBV11-1 TGTGCCAGCAGCTCCGGGGTTGAAAAACTGTTTTTT CASSSGVEKLFF
- many TRBJ1-4 TRBV20-1 TGCAGTGCCGCCCCAGACAGGCCAGCTAATGAAAAACTGTTTTTT CSAAPDRPANEKLFF
TRBD1 - TRBJ1-4 TRBV12-3/TRBV12-4 TGTGCCAGCAGTTTAGTGTTTGGACAGGGAAGTGAAAAACTGTTTTTT CASSLVFGQGSEKLFF
TRBD1 - TRBJ2-1 TRBV19 TGTGCCAGTAGAGGGGCCGGGGGACAGGGGAGTCATGAGCAGTTCTTC CASRGAGGQGSHEQFF
- - TRBJ2-4 TRBV18 TGTGCCAGCTCACACGACAGGACCAAAAACATTCAGTACTTC CASSHDRTKNIQYF
TRBD2 many TRBJ2-3 TRBV10-3 TGTGCCACGGGTCATAGCGGGGGGCAGAGCACAGATACGCAGTATTTT CATGHSGGQSTDTQYF
TRBD1 many TRBJ1-2 TRBV3-1 TGTGCCAGCAGCCATCACGGACAGGGCCGGGGCTACACCTTC CASSHHGQGRGYTF